Shown below are 8 T cell receptor beta chains from a single sample sequenced in a study of glioma-infiltrating T cells. Using RNA template, CDR3s of TCR alpha and beta were amplified with iRepertoire arm-PCR. MiXCR was run by TCRdb on the multiplex PCR reads, yielding one entry per CDR3 protein. Of some 110,000 distinct CDR3 sequences listed, roughly 23% are singletons. Sample: glioma tissue, nonneoplastic brain tissue, or PBMCs (not recorded which). The source of these receptors is a human donor with low-grade glioma or glioblastoma, undergoing nonglioma brain surgery, or in good health (not recorded which).

The V call is TRBV30, the J call TRBJ1-5; maybe TRBD1 (5 bases). The V and J ends lost 4 bases and 4 bases respectively, with 8 bases between them. CDR3 length equals 12 residues. The germline gives CDR1 GTSNPN, CDR2 SVGIG (reference sequence). The CDR3 protein is CAWNRGNQPQHF. The CDR3 DNA sequence: TGTGCCTGGAATCGGGGGAATCAGCCCCAGCATTTT.

This clonotype was counted a few times. The chain carries TRBV4-3 and TRBJ2-4; 7 bases align to TRBD2. The trim removed 0 bases at V and 2 bases at J, leaving 7 bases unmatched. The CDR3 is 17 amino acids. Germline V gives CDR1 LGHNA, CDR2 YSLEER. CDR3 in amino acids: CASSQEYAGVTKNIQYF. The CDR3 region has the DNA TGCGCCAGCAGCCAAGAATACGCGGGAGTCACCAAAAACATTCAGTACTTC.

A word on this clonotype: A much larger clone differs by one base, so this may be a read error. The V call is TRBV19, the J call TRBJ1-2; D is ambiguous. The germline V gene encodes CDR1 LNHDA and CDR2 SQIVND (reference sequence). This CDR3 spans 14 amino acids. CDR3 residues: CAGSTDTGNYGYTF. CDR3 sequence (DNA): TGTGCCGGTAGTACCGACACTGGGAACTATGGCTACACCTTC. Full variable domain (rest looked up from reference TRBV19 and TRBJ1-2): DGGITQSPKYLFRKEGQNVTLSCEQNLNHDAMYWYRQDPGQGLRLIYYSQIVNDFQKGDIAEGYSVSREKKESFPLTVTSAQKNPTAFYLCAGSTDTGNYGYTFGSGTRLTVV.

In its sample, this clonotype was seen many times. The chain combines TRBV6-1 with TRBJ2-7; tentative D call: TRBD1 (6 bases). Germline V CDR1 and CDR2: MNHNS, SASEGT. The CDR3 sequence is 14 residues long. Trimming stripped 5 bases from V and 6 bases from J, with 17 bases between. This CDR3 is CASSTRQVEGEQYF. The CDR3 DNA reads as TGTGCCAGCAGTACCAGACAGGTAGAAGGCGAGCAGTACTTC.

The chain combines TRBV19 with TRBJ1-2; D possibly corresponds to TRBD1 (6 bases). V lost 5 bases, J lost 4 bases, and 17 bases lay in between. CDR1 is LNHDA and CDR2 is SQIVND in the germline V gene (reference sequence). This CDR3 is 15 amino acids long. The CDR3 DNA sequence: TGTGCCAGTAGTCGCCGCTTAACAGGGCCCTATGGCTACACCTTC. Translated, it gives CASSRRLTGPYGYTF.

This clonotype was seen repeatedly, ten times or more. A read error is possible here, since a much larger clone lies one base away. This chain uses TRBV6-1 with TRBJ2-1, with D tentatively TRBD2 (5 bases). The CDR3 has 12 residues. The germline CDR1 and CDR2 sequences are MNHNS and SASEGT. As DNA, the CDR3 is TGTTCCAGCAGGTTCGGGGTCAATGAGCAGTTCTTC. This gives the protein CSSRFGVNEQFF.

In this sample, this clonotype turned up many times. This rearrangement joins TRBV10-3 to TRBJ1-4; the match to TRBD1 covers 9 bases. The germline CDR1 and CDR2 sequences are ENHRY and SYGVKD. The CDR3 is 14 amino acids. The V and J ends lost 6 bases and 7 bases, in that order; junction bases with no gene match: 6. CDR3 coding DNA: TGTGCCATCAGGCTCGGACAGGGGAGTGAAAAACTGTTTTTT. The encoded protein is CAIRLGQGSEKLFF.

This clonotype was counted many times. CDR3 DNA: TGTGCCAGCAGTCCCCCGGGGAACTATGGCTACACCTTC. It translates to CASSPPGNYGYTF. This chain connects TRBV28 to TRBJ1-2; D is unclear. The CDR3 is 13 residues long. The germline V gene has CDR1 MDHEN and CDR2 SYDVKM. The ends were cut back, 5 bases at V and 2 bases at J, with 9 bases in the middle.